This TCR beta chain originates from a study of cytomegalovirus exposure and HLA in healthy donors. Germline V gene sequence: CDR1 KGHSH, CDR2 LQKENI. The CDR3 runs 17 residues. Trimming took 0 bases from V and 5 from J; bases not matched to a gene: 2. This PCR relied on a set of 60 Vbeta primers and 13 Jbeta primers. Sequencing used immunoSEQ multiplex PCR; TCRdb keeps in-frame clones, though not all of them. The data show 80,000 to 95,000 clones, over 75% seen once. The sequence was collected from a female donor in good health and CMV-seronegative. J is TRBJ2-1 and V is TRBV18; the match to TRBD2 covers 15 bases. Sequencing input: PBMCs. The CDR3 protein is CASSPPGLAGGNNEQFF. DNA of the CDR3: TGTGCCAGCTCACCACCGGGACTAGCGGGAGGTAACAATGAGCAGTTCTTC.